The 13 T cell receptor beta chains below all came from one sample that was sequenced in a study of blood T cell repertoires in COVID-19 (dated by TCRdb to the early 2020s). The library was built by means of the immunoSEQ multiplex PCR assay. TCRdb took this table from immuneACCESS and kept in-frame rearrangements with V and J called. Such tables lack part of the clones; where checked against another copy, unresolved V genes explain under half of the gap, and the rest is unexplained. The sample table lists some 200,000 clones, 60% to 80% of them with a count of one. The ten largest make up less than 30% of the sample. Sequencing was performed on peripheral blood. Every receptor here comes from a woman in her 70s with acute or convalescent COVID-19.

The V gene is TRBV24-1, the J gene TRBJ2-2; 12 positions match TRBD2. This CDR3 region has 18 residues. CDR1 KGHDR and CDR2 SFDVKD come from the germline V gene. V lost 3 bases to trimming and J lost 8 bases; unmatched junction nucleotides: 12. In nucleotides, the CDR3 is TGTGCCACCAGTGATCGAACGGCTAGCGGGAGGGCCGGTGGGGAGCTGTTTTTT. This gives the protein CATSDRTASGRAGGELFF.

The chain recombines TRBV7-8 with TRBJ2-7; 10 bases are a match to TRBD2. CDR3 length equals 15 residues. J gave up 5 bases and V 7 bases, and 11 bases lay outside the gene matches. Germline V gene data show CDR1 as SGHVS and CDR2 as FQNEAQ. This chain's CDR3 is CASTPASGRVHEQYF. The CDR3 bases are TGTGCCAGCACCCCCGCCAGCGGGAGGGTCCACGAGCAGTACTTC.

As DNA, the CDR3 is TGTGCCAGCAGTTTATCAACGGCGGGCACTGAAGCTTTCTTT. Translating it yields CASSLSTAGTEAFF. The chain employs TRBV27 and TRBJ1-1; no clear D gene. The V gene's germline CDR1 is MNHEY and CDR2 SMNVEV (reference sequence). CDR3 size: 14 residues. Between the trimmed V and J ends, which lost 0 bases and 4 bases, there was a span of 9 bases.

The chain has TRBV19 and TRBJ1-3; 9 nucleotides line up with TRBD1. The CDR3 covers 16 residues. Germline trimming cut 5 bases from V and 7 bases from J; bases unmatched to any gene: 12. CDR1 and CDR2 from the germline V gene are LNHDA and SQIVND (reference sequence). The CDR3 reads CASSPNLQGALNTIYF. In nucleotides, the CDR3 is TGTGCCAGTAGTCCGAACTTACAGGGGGCATTGAACACCATATATTTT.

The chain couples TRBV27 to TRBJ2-7; 11 bases map to TRBD1. Trimming took 2 bases from V and 4 from J; bases not matched to a gene: 4. The CDR3 contains 15 residues. Germline CDR1 and CDR2: MNHEY and SMNVEV (reference sequence). The CDR3 region has the DNA TGTGCCAGCAGTTTACTCGGACAGGGGGCTTACGAGCAGTACTTC. Protein: CASSLLGQGAYEQYF.

This rearrangement joins TRBV7-9 to TRBJ1-2, with 11 positions matching TRBD1. This CDR3 has 17 residues. The germline V gene has CDR1 SEHNR and CDR2 FQNEAQ (reference sequence). V was clipped by 4 bases and J by 6 bases; unmatched bases: 13. The CDR3 nucleotides read TGTGCCAGCAGCTCAACGGGGGGACAGGGGGACCGGAATGGCTACACCTTC. Translated, it gives CASSSTGGQGDRNGYTF.

The V and J genes are TRBV3-1 (or the pseudogene TRBV3-2) and TRBJ2-6, with D uncertain. Germline values: CDR1 LGHDT, CDR2 YNNKEL (reference sequence). The CDR3 extends over 15 amino acids. V lost 0 bases and J lost 0, with 3 bases in between. The DNA for the CDR3 is TGTGCCAGCAGCCAAGACTACTCTGGGGCCAACGTCCTGACTTTC. Its translation: CASSQDYSGANVLTF.

There are a few counts of this clone. The V call is TRBV18, the J call TRBJ2-5; D is ambiguous. Trimming cost V 1 base and J 0 bases, with 12 bases left between them. Germline V gives CDR1 KGHSH, CDR2 LQKENI. The CDR3 contains 16 residues. The CDR3 bases are TGTGCCAGCTCACCACTAGGCAGAGGAGACCAAGAGACCCAGTACTTC. Amino acid sequence: CASSPLGRGDQETQYF.

Here the CDR3 reads CASSATPIATDTQYF. The CDR3 coding sequence is TGTGCCAGCAGCGCCACTCCCATTGCCACAGATACGCAGTATTTT. The chain links TRBV9 to TRBJ2-3; D not certain. Germline V gene data show CDR1 as SGDLS and CDR2 as YYNGEE. The CDR3 runs 15 residues. Trimming removed 3 bases from V and 2 bases from J, with 13 bases in between.

The chain combines TRBV6-5 with TRBJ2-2; a possible D gene is TRBD2 (6 bases). Trimming stripped 6 bases from V and 5 bases from J, with 13 bases between. The CDR3 has 14 amino acids. The germline CDR1 and CDR2 sequences are MNHEY and SVGAGI. Here the CDR3 DNA reads TGTGCCAGCAGCCGTGGGGGGACGACCGGGGAGCTGTTTTTT. Its translation: CASSRGGTTGELFF.

The V gene is TRBV6-6, the J gene TRBJ1-5; 7 bases match TRBD1. The trim removed 10 bases at V and 5 bases at J, leaving 8 bases unmatched. The CDR3 runs to 13 residues. Per germline, CDR1 MNHNY and CDR2 SVGAGI (reference sequence). The CDR3 spells CATNRGVDQPQHF. The DNA for the CDR3 is TGTGCCACCAACAGGGGAGTGGATCAGCCCCAGCATTTT.

On this clone itself: The sample contains more than one DNA sequence encoding this CDR3. The chain carries TRBV19 and TRBJ1-5; no clear D gene. The V end lost 6 bases, the J end lost 7 bases, and 7 bases lay between the germline ends. Germline V gene data show CDR1 as LNHDA and CDR2 as SQIVND (reference sequence). The CDR3 is 11 residues long. Here the CDR3 DNA reads TGTGCCAGTAGCCTGCGCCAGCCCCAGCATTTT. Its translation: CASSLRQPQHF.

This clone was picked up a small number of times. The CDR3 DNA reads TGTGCCAGCAGCCAAGATGTGTCGGCAGGGGGTTACTACGAGCAGTACTTC. The encoded protein is CASSQDVSAGGYYEQYF. The rearrangement joins TRBV4-2 to TRBJ2-7; 7 bases are shared with TRBD1. CDR1 LGHNA and CDR2 YNFKEQ come from the germline V gene. With V trimmed by 0 bases and J by 3 bases, 11 bases remained unmatched. The CDR3 extends over 17 amino acids.